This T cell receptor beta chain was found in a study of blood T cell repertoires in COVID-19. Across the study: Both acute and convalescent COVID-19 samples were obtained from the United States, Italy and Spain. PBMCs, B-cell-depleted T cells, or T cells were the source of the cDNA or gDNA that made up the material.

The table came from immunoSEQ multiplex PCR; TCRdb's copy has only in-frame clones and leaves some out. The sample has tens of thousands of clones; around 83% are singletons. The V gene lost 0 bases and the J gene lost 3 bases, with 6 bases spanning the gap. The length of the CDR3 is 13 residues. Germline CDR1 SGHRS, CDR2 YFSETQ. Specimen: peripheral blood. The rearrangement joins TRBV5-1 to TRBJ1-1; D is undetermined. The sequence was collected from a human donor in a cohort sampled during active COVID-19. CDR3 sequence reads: CASSLVADTEAFF. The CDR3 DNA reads TGCGCCAGCAGCTTGGTCGCGGACACTGAAGCTTTCTTT.